Below are 21 T cell receptor beta chains sequenced from a single sample in a study of T cell clonality in common variable immunodeficiency (dated by TCRdb to 2013 to 2016). Beyond this particular receptor, the publication reports: Reportedly, TCRbeta sequences from CVID had fewer deletions and N-nucleotide insertions, and highly modified clones with 13 or more V deletions were absent from CVID.

The library relied on the immunoSEQ multiplex PCR assay. TCRdb took this table from immuneACCESS and kept in-frame rearrangements with V and J called. Such tables lack part of the clones; where checked against another copy, unresolved V genes explain under half of the gap, and the rest is unexplained. In this sample, some 21,000 clones appear, none counted once only. The ten largest clonotypes hold around 25% of the sample. No antigen has been assigned to these receptors. Material for sequencing was peripheral blood mononuclear cells. The source of these receptors is a human donor with common variable immunodeficiency.

This clone was picked up a small number of times. The part of the CDR3 DNA that was read is TGTGCCAGCAGTAGACTAGCGGGGGGTGCAGATACG. This codes for CASSRLAGGADT. The whole CDR3 protein reads CASSRLAGGADTQYF. The chain recombines TRBV6-2 or TRBV6-3 with TRBJ2-3; 13 bases map to TRBD2. The sequenced fragment ends 3 residues before the CDR3 boundary, so the rest is inferred from the germline J gene. V lost 5 bases, J lost 4 bases, and 3 bases stayed unmatched. CDR3 length: 15 residues. Germline loops: CDR1 MNHEY, CDR2 SVGEGT.

About this clone itself: Read coverage stops 3 residues before the CDR3 terminus; the germline J gene supplies the remainder. This chain joins TRBV30 and TRBJ1-2; the D is unclear. Trimming removed 0 bases at V and 5 bases at J, with 22 bases between. This CDR3 comprises 17 residues. Germline loops: CDR1 GTSNPN, CDR2 SVGIG (reference sequence). CDR3 sequence reads: CAWSVRLSLRGGYGYTF. The sequenced CDR3 bases are TGTGCCTGGAGTGTACGGCTGTCGCTGCGGGGTGGGTATGGC.

This clone has only a few counts. The missing CDR3 end, 3 residues past where the read stops, is filled in from the germline J gene. J is TRBJ2-5 and V is TRBV10-3; 9 bases agree with TRBD2. The CDR3 is 15 residues long. Trimming removed 4 bases from V and 1 base from J; junction bases left unmatched: 4. The V gene's germline CDR1 is ENHRY and CDR2 SYGVKD. The CDR3 spells CAISGASGAQETQYF. CDR3 DNA, as far as it was read: TGTGCCATCAGTGGCGCTAGCGGGGCCCAAGAGACC.

This clone was picked up a small number of times. The read terminates 3 residues ahead of where the CDR3 ends, so the germline J gene completes it. The gene calls are TRBV5-1 and TRBJ1-4; tentatively, D is TRBD1 (5 bases). Germline assignment: CDR1 SGHRS and CDR2 YFSETQ. With 5 bases removed from V and 0 bases from J, the gap between germline ends came to 11 bases. The CDR3 covers 15 residues. The CDR3 bases that were read are TGCGCCAGCAGACAGGAGATTGCAACTAATGAAAAA. As protein: CASRQEIATNEK. In full, the CDR3 is CASRQEIATNEKLFF.

Concerning this clone itself: Sequencing ends 3 residues short of the CDR3 end; the germline J gene provides the rest. The chain uses TRBV30 and TRBJ1-3; no clear D gene. V dropped 4 bases and J dropped 0 bases, with 7 bases sitting between them. Germline CDR1 is GTSNPN and CDR2 is SVGIG (reference sequence). The CDR3 covers 13 residues. The CDR3: CAWNLGSGNTIYF. The DNA read from the CDR3 is TGTGCCTGGAATCTAGGCTCTGGAAACACC. The whole variable domain, remainder taken from reference TRBV30 and TRBJ1-3, is SQTIHQWPATLVQPVGSPLSLECTVEGTSNPNLYWYRQAAGRGLQLLFYSVGIGQISSEVPQNLSASRPQDRQFILSSKKLLLSDSGFYLCAWNLGSGNTIYFGEGSWLTVV.

Concerning this clone: The read halts 3 residues ahead of the CDR3 end, with the missing end drawn from the germline J gene. This CDR3 is also generated by other DNA sequences in the sample. The gene calls are TRBV19 and TRBJ1-5, with a weak D call TRBD1 (6 bases). CDR3 length equals 14 residues. V was trimmed by 7 bases and J by 2 bases, leaving 12 bases between them. CDR1 is LNHDA, CDR2 SQIVND, per germline (reference sequence). The sequenced part of the CDR3 DNA is TGTGCCAGTAACAACAGGGTGGGCAATCAGCCC. Amino acid sequence: CASNNRVGNQP. In full, the CDR3 is CASNNRVGNQPQHF.

A note on this clone: The read ends 3 residues before the CDR3 terminus; that terminus is restored from the germline J gene. The rearrangement uses TRBV19 and TRBJ2-5, with 14 bases matching TRBD2. J lost 2 bases, V lost 0 bases, and 8 bases had no gene match. Germline V gives CDR1 LNHDA, CDR2 SQIVND (reference sequence). There are 19 residues in the CDR3. CDR3 bases read: TGTGCCAGTAGTATAGATGGAAACGGACTAGCGGGGGGTCAAGAGACC. Translation gives CASSIDGNGLAGGQET. The whole CDR3 region reads CASSIDGNGLAGGQETQYF.

The sample holds many counts of this clone. Read data end 3 residues before the CDR3 end; the end is taken from the germline J gene. V and J are TRBV5-1 and TRBJ1-6; perhaps TRBD1 as D (6 bases). The V end lost 3 bases, the J end lost 8 bases, and 12 bases lay between the germline ends. The CDR3 sequence is 14 residues long. Germline loops: CDR1 SGHRS, CDR2 YFSETQ. This CDR3 is CASSSDSFYSPLHF. The CDR3 bases that were read are TGCGCCAGCAGCTCGGACAGTTTCTATTCACCC.

This clone was counted between two and nine times. The CDR3 end lies 3 residues beyond the end of the read and is filled in from the germline J gene. The V gene is TRBV19, the J gene TRBJ1-1; TRBD1 is a possible D gene (5 bases). Between the trimmed V and J ends, which lost 8 bases and 4 bases, there was a span of 17 bases. CDR1 is LNHDA, CDR2 SQIVND, per germline (reference sequence). The CDR3 totals 14 residues. CDR3 loop: CASFMGGLLTEAFF. The part of the CDR3 DNA that was read is TGTGCCAGTTTCATGGGGGGATTACTCACTGAA.

Notes on this clone: The read ends 3 residues shy of where the CDR3 ends; the end is completed using the germline J gene. The chain joins TRBV6-2 or TRBV6-3 to TRBJ2-7, with TRBD2 matching 14 bases. In germline, CDR1 is MNHEY, CDR2 SVGEGT. Unmatched junction bases numbered 8, after V lost 2 bases and J lost 5 bases. The CDR3 extends over 17 amino acids. The CDR3 here is CASSYPSGLAGEDEQYF. The CDR3 DNA, read in part, is TGTGCCAGCAGTTACCCTTCGGGACTAGCGGGGGAGGACGAG.

Relative to its sample, this clone is medium-sized. The CDR3 extends 3 residues past the end of the read, so its final part is completed from the germline J gene. The V and J genes are TRBV20-1 and TRBJ2-1, with unresolved D. Germline V gene lookup returns CDR1 DFQATT and CDR2 SNEGSKA (reference sequence). CDR3 size: 15 residues. V was shortened by 2 bases and J by 3 bases, with 14 bases between the two germline ends. The CDR3 DNA, read in part, is TGCAGTGCTAGATCCCCGGCGGTTAACTACAATGAG. As protein: CSARSPAVNYNE. The full CDR3 is CSARSPAVNYNEQFF.

On this clone: The read falls 3 residues short of the CDR3 end, and the missing part is taken from the germline J gene. V gene TRBV30 combines with J gene TRBJ2-5; D possibly corresponds to TRBD1 (6 bases). The CDR3 loop spans 16 amino acids. V lost 0 bases and J lost 4, with 18 bases in between. Germline CDR1 GTSNPN, CDR2 SVGIG (reference sequence). The CDR3 region is CAWSVGGPTFLETQYF. CDR3 DNA, as far as it was read: TGTGCCTGGAGTGTAGGGGGACCAACTTTTCTAGAGACC.

Details on this clone: The CDR3 end falls 3 residues outside the read, so it is completed with the germline J gene. The chain links TRBV13 to TRBJ2-7, with unresolved D. V was cut by 2 bases and J by 3 bases, with 8 bases left in between. From germline, CDR1 is PRHDT and CDR2 FYEKMQ (reference sequence). This CDR3 comprises 13 residues. CDR3 DNA (partial): TGTGCCAGCAGCTTACCCGCTAGCTACGAG. It codes for CASSLPASYE. The entire CDR3 protein reads CASSLPASYEQYF.

Notes on this clone: Read sequence stops 3 residues before the CDR3 end, and the germline J gene provides the missing end. This rearrangement joins TRBV19 to TRBJ2-7; no clear D gene. Germline CDR1 and CDR2: LNHDA and SQIVND (reference sequence). The CDR3 loop spans 15 amino acids. Trimming stripped 1 base from V and 4 bases from J, with 14 bases between. CDR3 DNA, as far as it was read: TGTGCCAGTAGTATAGGGTTTCGGGTCTTATACGAG. Translating gives CASSIGFRVLYE. The whole CDR3 sequence is CASSIGFRVLYEQYF.

Regarding this clone: The read comes to an end 3 residues before the CDR3 does, leaving the germline J gene to fill in the end. Other DNA sequences in the sample encode the same CDR3. The J gene is TRBJ2-5, the V gene TRBV7-2, with unresolved D. Between the trimmed V and J ends, which lost 1 base and 4 bases, there was a span of 4 bases. Germline CDR1 reads SGHTA; CDR2 reads FQGNSA. CDR3 length: 12 residues. The DNA read from the CDR3 is TGTGCCAGCAGCTTAGTCCGAGAGACC. Amino acid sequence: CASSLVRET. The whole CDR3 protein reads CASSLVRETQYF.

This clone was observed at least ten times. The CDR3 end lies 3 residues beyond the end of the read and is filled in from the germline J gene. The V gene is TRBV28, the J gene TRBJ1-2; 9 nucleotides agree with TRBD1. This CDR3 is 15 amino acids long. V shed 5 bases and J 5 bases; nucleotides not matched to a gene: 9. Germline assignment: CDR1 MDHEN and CDR2 SYDVKM. CDR3 DNA, as far as it was read: TGTGCCAGCAGTCCCGGACAGGGGAGGGGATATGGC. Its protein product is CASSPGQGRGYG. The entire CDR3 reads CASSPGQGRGYGYTF.

To note about this clone: The read ends 3 residues before the CDR3 terminus; that terminus is restored from the germline J gene. Other DNA sequences in the same sample also yield this CDR3. The chain is built from TRBV6-2 or TRBV6-3 and TRBJ2-1; D may be TRBD2 (6 bases). Germline lookup yields CDR1 MNHEY and CDR2 SVGEGT. This CDR3 is built from 16 residues. CDR3 loop: CTKSTRDSPLYNEQFF. CDR3 DNA (partial): TGTACCAAATCCACCCGGGACTCACCTTTATACAATGAG.

Regarding this clone: The read finishes 3 residues shy of the CDR3 end, and the germline J gene is used to complete it. The genes are TRBV7-3 and TRBJ2-5, with D possibly being TRBD1 (5 bases). CDR1 SGHTA and CDR2 FQGTGA come from the germline V gene. V was trimmed by 3 bases and J by 0 bases, leaving 14 bases between them. The CDR3 consists of 16 residues. This CDR3 is CASSFTGQTYQETQYF. CDR3 DNA (partial): TGTGCCAGCAGCTTCACAGGCCAAACGTACCAAGAGACC. Combining the CDR3 with reference TRBV7-3 and TRBJ2-5 gives the whole variable domain GAGVSQTPSNKVTEKGKYVELRCDPISGHTALYWYRQSLGQGPEFLIYFQGTGAADDSGLPNDRFFAVRPEGSVSTLKIQRTERGDSAVYLCASSFTGQTYQETQYFGPGTRLLVL.

Worth noting for this clone: Coverage ceases 3 residues before the CDR3 finishes, and the germline J gene fills in the end. This chain connects TRBV7-2 to TRBJ2-2, with a weak D call TRBD2 (5 bases). Looked up from germline, CDR1 is SGHTA and CDR2 is FQGNSA. The CDR3 loop spans 15 amino acids. V dropped 2 bases and J dropped 2 bases, with 9 bases sitting between them. The sequenced part of the CDR3 DNA is TGTGCCAGCAGCTTAAAAGGACTCAACACCGGGGAG. Its translation: CASSLKGLNTGE. The full CDR3 reads CASSLKGLNTGELFF.

As to this clone: With the read ending 3 residues before the CDR3 end, the germline J gene is used to fill in that end. The V gene is TRBV5-4, the J gene TRBJ2-7; 11 bases map to TRBD2. Germline trimming cut 4 bases from V and 6 bases from J; bases unmatched to any gene: 3. This CDR3 has 13 residues. Germline V gene sequence: CDR1 SGHNT, CDR2 YYREEE (reference sequence). The covered CDR3 bases are TGTGCCAGCAGCGTAGGACTAGCGGGCGAG. Residues: CASSVGLAGE. The full-length CDR3 reads as CASSVGLAGEQYF.

This clone was picked up a small number of times. CDR3 bases read: TGTGCCAGCAGCTTAATAGGGGGAGTTAGCACAGATACG. This translates into CASSLIGGVSTDT. The whole CDR3 protein reads CASSLIGGVSTDTQYF. The chain recombines TRBV7-3 with TRBJ2-3; a possible D gene is TRBD1 (6 bases). The read ends 3 residues before the CDR3 terminus; that terminus is restored from the germline J gene. Trimming left V 1 base short and J 0 bases short, with 11 bases between. The CDR3 length is 16 residues. The germline V gene encodes CDR1 SGHTA and CDR2 FQGTGA.